This T cell receptor (beta chain) was sequenced in a study of blood T cell repertoires in COVID-19. Whole-study context: The United States, Italy and Spain supplied acute and convalescent COVID-19 samples. PBMCs, B-cell-depleted T cells, or T cells provided the cDNA or gDNA that made up the material.

Per the original data handling: Reference gene primer amplification gave nucleated cell count estimates. Only in-frame clones appear in the TCRdb table, and some are missing; sequencing was by immunoSEQ multiplex PCR. Clone size and V and J calls were adopted from that table, with D and trimming inferred from the DNA. The sample lists about 170,000 clones; around 81% were seen once. The germline V gene has CDR1 MNHEY and CDR2 SVGAGI. The CDR3 has 14 amino acids. Trimming took 8 bases from V and 5 from J; bases not matched to a gene: 11. Input material: peripheral blood. This TCR was sampled from a human donor with acute or convalescent COVID-19. The donor label of this sample is uncertain. The V gene is TRBV6-5, the J gene TRBJ2-5; TRBD1 matches at 7 bases. CDR3 sequence: CASYDQGVGETQYF. Written as DNA, the CDR3 is TGTGCCAGCTACGATCAGGGGGTAGGGGAGACCCAGTACTTC.